Described below is a single T cell receptor beta chain sequence and its context. Its antigen is as yet unknown. The data were obtained in a study of cytomegalovirus exposure and HLA in healthy donors. General study findings and limits: About 87% or about 30% of the time was how often most TCR beta V segments were productive, according to an earlier analysis.

This PCR relied on a set of 60 Vbeta primers and 13 Jbeta primers. The data were produced by immunoSEQ multiplex PCR, yet TCRdb's version contains in-frame clones alone and is incomplete. The table records over 150,000 clones, over 70% of them present only once. The sequenced sample consisted of PBMCs. This receptor was identified in a woman between 45 and 60 years old in good health and CMV-seropositive.

The CDR3 nucleotides are TGTGCCAGCAGCTTAGCCCTCCAGGGCAAAAACGAGCAGTACTTC. Amino acids: CASSLALQGKNEQYF. This chain connects TRBV7-2 to TRBJ2-7; D is perhaps TRBD1 (5 bases). Trimming shortened V by 0 bases and J by 5 bases, and 14 bases separated the two germline ends. This CDR3 is built from 15 residues. Per germline, CDR1 SGHTA and CDR2 FQGNSA.